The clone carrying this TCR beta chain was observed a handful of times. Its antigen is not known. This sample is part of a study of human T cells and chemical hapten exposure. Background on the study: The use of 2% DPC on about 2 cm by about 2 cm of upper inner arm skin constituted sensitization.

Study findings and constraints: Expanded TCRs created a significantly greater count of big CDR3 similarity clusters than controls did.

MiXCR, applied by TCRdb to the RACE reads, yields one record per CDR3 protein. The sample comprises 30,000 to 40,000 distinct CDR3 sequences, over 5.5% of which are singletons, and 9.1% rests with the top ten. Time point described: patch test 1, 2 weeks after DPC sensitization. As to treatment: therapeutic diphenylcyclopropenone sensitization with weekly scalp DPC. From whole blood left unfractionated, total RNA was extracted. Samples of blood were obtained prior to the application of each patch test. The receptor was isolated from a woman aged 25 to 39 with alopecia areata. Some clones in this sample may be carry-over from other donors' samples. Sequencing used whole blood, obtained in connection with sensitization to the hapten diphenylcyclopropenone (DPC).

The CDR3: CSAREALEQFF. The CDR3 region has the DNA TGCAGTGCTAGAGAAGCTCTTGAGCAGTTCTTC. The J gene is TRBJ2-1, the V gene TRBV20-1; D remains ambiguous. The CDR3 is made up of 11 amino acids. In germline, CDR1 is DFQATT, CDR2 SNEGSKA (reference sequence). With 0 bases removed from V and 9 bases from J, the gap between germline ends came to 6 bases.